This T cell receptor (beta chain) was obtained from a study of blood T cell repertoires in COVID-19. Study details: Specimens from acute and convalescent COVID-19 originated in the United States, Italy and Spain. Nucleic acid was either cDNA or gDNA, and it came from T cells, B-cell-depleted T cells, or PBMCs.

This CDR3 comprises 16 residues. Trimming cost V 2 bases and J 9 bases; bases outside gene matches: 13. In germline, CDR1 is LNHDA, CDR2 SQIVND (reference sequence). Some clones are missing from TCRdb's copy, which holds only in-frame ones; the method was immunoSEQ multiplex PCR. The sample contains approximately 76,000 clones, over 65% of which appear only once. The TCR sequence derives from a woman aged 70-85 years with acute or convalescent COVID-19. The sequenced sample consisted of peripheral blood. The V gene is TRBV19, the J gene TRBJ1-2; TRBD1 matches 9 bases. The CDR3 reads CASSISPGQGLWSYTF. The CDR3 DNA reads TGTGCCAGTAGTATATCACCGGGACAGGGATTATGGAGCTACACCTTC.